Listed below are T cell receptor beta chains from one sample, sequenced in a study of CD8 T cells in ankylosing spondylitis. TCRdb fed the 5' RACE reads into MiXCR, producing one record per CDR3 protein. The sample holds hundreds of thousands of distinct CDR3 sequences, 20% to 30% seen once. Material: blood, either unsorted or a sorted T cell fraction (not recorded which). The receptor source for this set is a male donor with ankylosing spondylitis or in good health (not recorded which). CDR3s include the opening cysteine and the closing phenylalanine or tryptophan. The order of the fields is J gene, V gene, D gene, clone size, CDR3 DNA, CDR3 protein. The D gene is left open where the match is weak. Size values are once, few and many counts, or a class for expanded clones, and some rows have none.

TRBJ1-5,TRBV7-2,NA,many,TGTGCCAGCGGTTTTGGGGTCTCGGGTCAGCCCCAGCATTTT,CASGFGVSGQPQHF
TRBJ2-5,TRBV25-1,NA,NA,TGTGCCAGCAGTGAATTATCGGGATACCAAGAGACCCAGTACTTC,CASSELSGYQETQYF
TRBJ1-4,TRBV7-9,NA,many,TGTGCCAGCAGCTTAGAGGGGGGAACTAATGAAAAACTGTTTTTT,CASSLEGGTNEKLFF
TRBJ1-2,TRBV12-3/TRBV12-4,NA,few,TGTGCCAGCAGTTTCTCCACCTTCTATGGCTACACCTTC,CASSFSTFYGYTF
TRBJ2-5,TRBV6-2/TRBV6-3,TRBD2,NA,TGTGCCAGCAGTTACTCGAGACGGGAACTAGCGGGCCGCAACACAAAGACCCAGTACTTC,CASSYSRRELAGRNTKTQYF
TRBJ2-2,TRBV5-4,NA,many,TGTGCCAGCAGCTTGCGACAGCCGAACACCGGGGAGCTGTTTTTT,CASSLRQPNTGELFF
TRBJ2-7,TRBV20-1,TRBD2,NA,TGCAGTGCTAGAGATATTAGCCTGAAAGCGGGAGGGAACTCCTACGAGCAGTACTTC,CSARDISLKAGGNSYEQYF
TRBJ2-2,TRBV10-3,TRBD2,many,TGTGCCATCAGTGACTGGGCGGGAGGGCCAAACTTAAGTGTCACCGGGGAGCTGTTTTTT,CAISDWAGGPNLSVTGELFF
TRBJ2-1,TRBV10-3,TRBD2,NA,TGTGCCATCAGTGAGTCAGCGGGAGGTGAGCAGTTCTTC,CAISESAGGEQFF
TRBJ2-7,TRBV11-2,NA,many,TGTGCCAGCAGCTTAGAACCGGGTGGGTACGAGCAGTACTTC,CASSLEPGGYEQYF
TRBJ2-7,TRBV6-2/TRBV6-3,NA,few,TGTGCCAGCACTCAGGGGAACGAGCAGTACTTC,CASTQGNEQYF
TRBJ2-4,TRBV12-3/TRBV12-4,NA,many,TGTGCCAGCAGTTTTCAGGGGACCTCCAAAAACATTCAGTACTTC,CASSFQGTSKNIQYF
TRBJ1-5,TRBV12-3/TRBV12-4,NA,NA,TGTGCCAGCAGTGTCAGGGGTTATCAGCCCCAGCATTTT,CASSVRGYQPQHF
TRBJ2-7,TRBV20-1,NA,few,TGCAGTGCTAGAGCACCGCTCGAGCAGTACTTC,CSARAPLEQYF
TRBJ2-7,TRBV20-1,TRBD2,few,TGCAGTGCCACCGGGGGGGCAGATTTATACGAGCAGTACTTC,CSATGGADLYEQYF
TRBJ2-1,TRBV29-1,TRBD2,many,TGCAGCGTCGGGGGGAGGGGCGACAAGCAGTTCTTC,CSVGGRGDKQFF
TRBJ1-4,TRBV12-3/TRBV12-4,NA,many,TGTGCCAGCAGCTGGGGGTTAGAACTGTTTTTT,CASSWGLELFF
TRBJ2-1,TRBV20-1,TRBD2,NA,TGCAGTGCAATTGGGACTAGCGGGAGGTTCTACAATGAGCAGTTCTTC,CSAIGTSGRFYNEQFF
TRBJ2-1,TRBV12-3/TRBV12-4,NA,few,TGTGCCAGCAGGCAAACTAGGTCCTTGTTCTTC,CASRQTRSLFF
TRBJ1-5,TRBV27,NA,NA,TGTGCCAGCAGTTTCATGGGGCATGCAAATCAGCCCCAGCATTTT,CASSFMGHANQPQHF
TRBJ2-7,TRBV12-3/TRBV12-4,TRBD2,many,TGTGCCAGCAGGCCGACTAGCGACTTTGTTTACGAGCAGTACTTC,CASRPTSDFVYEQYF
TRBJ2-1,TRBV20-1,TRBD2,few,TGCAGTGCTAGAGGTTGGCTAGCGGGGGACAATGAGCAGTTCTTC,CSARGWLAGDNEQFF
TRBJ2-7,TRBV29-1,NA,many,TGCAGCGTTGAAGATATGAGGGGAGGCTACGAGCAGTACTTC,CSVEDMRGGYEQYF
TRBJ2-1,TRBV6-1,TRBD2,NA,TGTGCCAGCAGTGATAGCGGGGGGGATTCGGGGCGCAATGAGCAGTTCTTC,CASSDSGGDSGRNEQFF
TRBJ1-5,TRBV28,NA,many,TGTGCCAGCGGCTCCGATAAGCCCCAGCATTTT,CASGSDKPQHF
TRBJ2-7,TRBV4-3,NA,NA,TGCGCCAGCAGCCAAGCCGGAGTCCCGACCTACGAGCAGTACTTC,CASSQAGVPTYEQYF
TRBJ2-1,TRBV28,NA,NA,TGTGCCAGCAGGAAGGGACTTAACAATGAGCAGTTCTTC,CASRKGLNNEQFF
TRBJ1-1,TRBV20-1,NA,NA,TGCAGTGCTAGAGTGCAGGGCCGTAACACTGAAGCTTTCTTT,CSARVQGRNTEAFF
TRBJ2-1,TRBV12-3/TRBV12-4,NA,many,TGTGCCAGCAGCTACAGCGATCTAAACAATGAGCAGTTCTTC,CASSYSDLNNEQFF